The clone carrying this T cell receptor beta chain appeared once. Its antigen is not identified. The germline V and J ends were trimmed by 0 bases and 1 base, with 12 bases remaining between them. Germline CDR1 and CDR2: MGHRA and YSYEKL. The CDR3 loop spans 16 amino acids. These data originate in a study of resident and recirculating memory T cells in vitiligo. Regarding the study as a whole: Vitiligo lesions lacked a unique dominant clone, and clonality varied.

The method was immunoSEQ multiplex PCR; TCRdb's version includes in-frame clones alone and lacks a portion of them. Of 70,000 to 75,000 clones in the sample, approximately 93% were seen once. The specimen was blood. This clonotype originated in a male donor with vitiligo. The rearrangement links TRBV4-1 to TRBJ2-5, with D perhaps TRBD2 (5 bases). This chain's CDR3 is CASSQDHARGQETQYF. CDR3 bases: TGCGCCAGCAGCCAAGATCATGCCCGGGGCCAAGAGACCCAGTACTTC.